These 25 T cell receptor beta chains were all obtained from the same sample, sequenced in a study of OX40 agonist ivuxolimab in advanced cancers. Libraries were prepared by immunoSEQ multiplex PCR; TCRdb keeps only in-frame clonotypes and omits some of them. The table shows 75,000 to 100,000 clones, with 84% occurring only once. The material sequenced was CD4+ or CD8+ T cells sorted from blood, taken in a trial of the OX40 agonist ivuxolimab. Receptors were obtained from an adult with an advanced solid tumor such as melanoma, head and neck, liver or kidney cancer.

Here the CDR3 reads CASSPGQGAYYGYTF. The DNA of the CDR3 is TGTGCCAGCTCACCAGGGCAGGGGGCTTATTATGGCTACACCTTC. V gene TRBV18 combines with J gene TRBJ1-2; TRBD1 matches 8 bases. Germline values: CDR1 KGHSH, CDR2 LQKENI. The junction had 7 bases not matched to a gene; V was cut back by 2 bases and J by 5 bases. This CDR3 contains 15 residues.

This rearrangement joins TRBV5-1 to TRBJ2-7, with D unclear. Looked up from germline, CDR1 is SGHRS and CDR2 is YFSETQ. V gave up 3 bases and J gave up 1 base, with 5 bases separating them. The length of the CDR3 is 12 residues. CDR3 in DNA: TGCGCCAGCAGCTCCGGGTCCTACGAGCAGTACTTC. As protein: CASSSGSYEQYF. The variable domain in full, completed from reference TRBV5-1 and TRBJ2-7, reads KAGVTQTPRYLIKTRGQQVTLSCSPISGHRSVSWYQQTPGQGLQFLFEYFSETQRNKGNFPGRFSGRQFSNSRSEMNVSTLELGDSALYLCASSSGSYEQYFGPGTRLTVT.

The J gene is TRBJ1-2, the V gene TRBV9, with 9 nucleotides matching TRBD1. The germline V gene has CDR1 SGDLS and CDR2 YYNGEE. This CDR3 has 15 residues. Trimming at V came to 3 bases and at J to 3 bases, leaving 6 bases not matched to a gene. The CDR3 region is CASSAGQGGDYGYTF. The CDR3 bases are TGTGCCAGCAGCGCGGGACAGGGAGGCGACTATGGCTACACCTTC.

The genes are TRBV21-1 and TRBJ2-2; TRBD2 reflects the table's D call only, with no check against the DNA. TRBV21-1 is a pseudogene segment. The CDR3 length is 16 residues. The CDR3 loop is CASRKKAPRRPGELFF. Here the CDR3 DNA reads TGTGCCAGCAGGAAAAAGGCCCCGAGGAGACCCGGGGAGCTGTTTTTT.

The rearrangement links TRBV18 to TRBJ2-1; D possibly corresponds to TRBD2 (5 bases). Germline loops: CDR1 KGHSH, CDR2 LQKENI. This CDR3 is 16 amino acids long. V lost 3 bases and J 4 bases, leaving 16 bases between the germline ends. CDR3 DNA sequence: TGTGCCAGCTCACCCGAAATTAAATCGGGGTACAATGAGCAGTTCTTC. This translates into CASSPEIKSGYNEQFF.

This clone has more than one count but fewer than ten. The CDR3 reads CASSPELGWNEQFF. The CDR3 coding sequence is TGTGCCAGCAGCCCTGAACTGGGGTGGAATGAGCAGTTCTTC. V gene TRBV11-2 combines with J gene TRBJ2-1, with no clear D. The germline V gene has CDR1 SGHAT and CDR2 FQNNGV. V lost 5 bases, J lost 7 bases, and 15 bases lay in between. This CDR3 comprises 14 residues.

The chain recombines TRBV4-2 with TRBJ2-1, with a tentative D call TRBD1 (5 bases). The germline V and J ends were trimmed by 0 bases and 5 bases, with 14 bases remaining between them. The CDR3 extends over 16 amino acids. CDR1 and CDR2 from the germline V gene are LGHNA and YNFKEQ. CDR3 in DNA: TGTGCCAGCAGCCAAGATGGGGCGGCATTCCACAATGAGCAGTTCTTC. This translates into CASSQDGAAFHNEQFF.

The rearrangement uses TRBV18 and TRBJ2-1, with D uncertain. CDR1 is KGHSH, CDR2 LQKENI, per germline. This CDR3 spans 15 amino acids. The V end was cut by 4 bases, the J end by 0 bases, with 10 bases between. The chain's CDR3 is CASSLGLDSYNEQFF. In DNA form, the CDR3 reads TGTGCCAGCTCACTCGGCTTAGACTCCTACAATGAGCAGTTCTTC.

V and J are TRBV12-1 and TRBJ2-2; TRBD1 was called by the table and not checked on the DNA. TRBV12-1 is a recognized pseudogene. The CDR3 sequence is 15 residues long. For the CDR3, the DNA is TGTGCCAGCAGGCCGGGGCGGACAGGGACCGGGGAGCTGTTTTTT. Translating it yields CASRPGRTGTGELFF.

This chain uses TRBV6-5 with TRBJ2-7; TRBD1 aligns across 9 bases. Trimming cost V 4 bases and J 7 bases; bases outside gene matches: 2. CDR1 and CDR2 from the germline V gene are MNHEY and SVGAGI. This CDR3 spans 12 amino acids. In DNA form, the CDR3 reads TGTGCCAGCAGTTGGACAGGGGAGGAGCAGTACTTC. It encodes CASSWTGEEQYF.

V is TRBV2 and J is TRBJ2-3; 9 nucleotides align to TRBD2. This CDR3 is built from 15 residues. Per germline, CDR1 SNHLY and CDR2 FYNNEI. Losses at the gene ends were 5 bases for V and 0 bases for J; bases not matched to a gene: 3. CDR3 coding DNA: TGTGCCAGCAGTTTGACTAGCGGAAGCACAGATACGCAGTATTTT. Protein sequence: CASSLTSGSTDTQYF.

V and J are TRBV5-6 and TRBJ1-1; D ambiguous. The germline V gene has CDR1 SGHDT and CDR2 YYEEEE. The CDR3 consists of 13 residues. V gave up 0 bases and J gave up 5 bases, with 8 bases separating them. The CDR3 DNA is TGTGCCAGCAGCTTGGGTCGGGGTACTGAAGCTTTCTTT. Its protein is CASSLGRGTEAFF. Full variable domain (remainder filled in from reference TRBV5-6 and TRBJ1-1): DAGVTQSPTHLIKTRGQQVTLRCSPKSGHDTVSWYQQALGQGPQFIFQYYEEEERQRGNFPDRFSGHQFPNYSSELNVNALLLGDSALYLCASSLGRGTEAFFGQGTRLTVV.

This clone was found once. The chain employs TRBV9 and TRBJ2-5; D is unclear. CDR3 length: 14 amino acids. Trimming removed 0 bases at V and 1 base at J, with 7 bases between. CDR1 and CDR2 (germline): SGDLS, YYNGEE. The DNA for the CDR3 is TGTGCCAGCAGCGTAGCTGGCGGCCAAGAGACCCAGTACTTC. It translates to CASSVAGGQETQYF.

This rearrangement joins TRBV18 to TRBJ1-1; D uncertain. Looked up from germline, CDR1 is KGHSH and CDR2 is LQKENI. Trimming left V 5 bases short and J 3 bases short, with 7 bases between. This CDR3 contains 12 residues. The CDR3 sequence: CASSRADTEAFF. The CDR3 bases are TGTGCCAGCTCAAGGGCAGACACTGAAGCTTTCTTT. Supplemented by reference TRBV18 and TRBJ1-1, the full variable domain reads NAGVMQNPRHLVRRRGQEARLRCSPMKGHSHVYWYRQLPEEGLKFMVYLQKENIIDESGMPKERFSAEFPKEGPSILRIQQVVRGDSAAYFCASSRADTEAFFGQGTRLTVV.

This sequence joins TRBV6-5 and TRBJ2-7; no definite D call. The CDR3 runs 12 residues. Trimming left V 0 bases short and J 4 bases short, with 4 bases between. Germline loops: CDR1 MNHEY, CDR2 SVGAGI. The CDR3 is CASSYSRYEQYF. CDR3 bases: TGTGCCAGCAGTTACTCTCGATACGAGCAGTACTTC.

V is TRBV27 and J is TRBJ2-7; D uncertain. CDR1 is MNHEY, CDR2 SMNVEV, per germline (reference sequence). Trimming removed 5 bases from V and 4 bases from J, with 9 bases in between. The CDR3 length is 12 residues. The DNA for the CDR3 is TGTGCCAGCAGTCTAAACATGTACGAGCAGTACTTC. This sequence encodes CASSLNMYEQYF.

The chain has TRBV10-3 and TRBJ2-7; TRBD2 is a possible D gene (6 bases). The CDR3 runs to 12 residues. V gave up 6 bases and J gave up 3 bases, with 9 bases separating them. Germline CDR1 reads ENHRY; CDR2 reads SYGVKD. The CDR3 loop reads CAIRNGSYEQYF. The CDR3 nucleotides read TGTGCCATCAGAAACGGGAGCTACGAGCAGTACTTC.

The rearrangement uses TRBV5-4 and TRBJ2-1; TRBD2 might be the D (7 bases). The CDR3 has 14 residues. Per germline, CDR1 SGHNT and CDR2 YYREEE (reference sequence). The V and J ends lost 6 bases and 4 bases respectively, with 14 bases between them. CDR3 sequence (DNA): TGTGCCAGCATGGGGGGGGCTTCGTACAATGAGCAGTTCTTC. It yields the protein CASMGGASYNEQFF.

V and J are TRBV9 and TRBJ1-1; TRBD1 might be the D (5 bases). V was cut by 0 bases and J by 4 bases, with 13 bases left in between. The CDR3 loop spans 15 amino acids. In germline, CDR1 is SGDLS, CDR2 YYNGEE. The CDR3 here is CASSVGGGGRTEAFF. The CDR3 region has the DNA TGTGCCAGCAGCGTAGGGGGCGGCGGGCGCACTGAAGCTTTCTTT.

The chain couples TRBV9 to TRBJ2-1; D is unresolved. The germline V and J ends were trimmed by 0 bases and 1 base, with 14 bases remaining between them. Germline lookup yields CDR1 SGDLS and CDR2 YYNGEE. This CDR3 is 17 amino acids long. CDR3 DNA sequence: TGTGCCAGCAGCGTAGCGAGGACGGGTCGGTCCTACAATGAGCAGTTCTTC. It encodes CASSVARTGRSYNEQFF. The full variable domain, its missing parts supplied by reference TRBV9 and TRBJ2-1, is DSGVTQTPKHLITATGQRVTLRCSPRSGDLSVYWYQQSLDQGLQFLIQYYNGEERAKGNILERFSAQQFPDLHSELNLSSLELGDSALYFCASSVARTGRSYNEQFFGPGTRLTVL.

The CDR3 loop is CASKLYAGDGYEQYF. Written as DNA, the CDR3 is TGTGCCAGCAAATTGTATGCGGGAGACGGCTACGAGCAGTACTTC. The gene calls are TRBV27 and TRBJ2-7; TRBD2 agrees at 7 bases. The germline CDR1 and CDR2 sequences are MNHEY and SMNVEV (reference sequence). The length of the CDR3 is 15 residues. The V gene end was trimmed by 7 bases and the J gene end by 3 bases; junction bases not matched to a gene: 12.

V and J are TRBV7-8 and TRBJ2-1; D may be TRBD2 (5 bases). The ends were cut back, 1 base at V and 3 bases at J, with 16 bases in the middle. CDR3 length equals 17 residues. The germline CDR1 and CDR2 sequences are SGHVS and FQNEAQ. DNA of the CDR3: TGTGCCAGCAGCTTAGTGAGGGTGAGCGGCAGCTACAATGAGCAGTTCTTC. As protein: CASSLVRVSGSYNEQFF.

This sequence joins TRBV6-1 and TRBJ2-5; D perhaps matches TRBD2 (6 bases). The ends were cut back, 4 bases at V and 7 bases at J, with 13 bases in the middle. Looked up from germline, CDR1 is MNHNS and CDR2 is SASEGT. This CDR3 contains 13 residues. Here the CDR3 DNA reads TGTGCCAGCAGTGTTCCCCTCGGGGGGACCCAGTACTTC. Protein sequence: CASSVPLGGTQYF.

The J gene is TRBJ1-6, the V gene TRBV27; 7 nucleotides agree with TRBD1. Losses at the gene ends were 6 bases for V and 0 bases for J; bases not matched to a gene: 2. Germline CDR1 is MNHEY and CDR2 is SMNVEV (reference sequence). CDR3 length: 15 amino acids. The CDR3: CASRTGSSYNSPLHF. The DNA of the CDR3 is TGTGCCAGCAGGACAGGGAGCTCCTATAATTCACCCCTCCACTTT.

The genes are TRBV19 and TRBJ1-3; D uncertain. V lost 7 bases and J lost 0, with 13 bases in between. The CDR3 loop spans 15 amino acids. Germline V gives CDR1 LNHDA, CDR2 SQIVND (reference sequence). This CDR3 reads CASKMVGSSGNTIYF. In nucleotides, the CDR3 is TGTGCCAGTAAAATGGTGGGAAGCTCTGGAAACACCATATATTTT. Full variable domain (outside the CDR3, taken from reference TRBV19 and TRBJ1-3): DGGITQSPKYLFRKEGQNVTLSCEQNLNHDAMYWYRQDPGQGLRLIYYSQIVNDFQKGDIAEGYSVSREKKESFPLTVTSAQKNPTAFYLCASKMVGSSGNTIYFGEGSWLTVV.